These 17 T cell receptor beta chains were sequenced from one sample in a study of blood T cell repertoires in COVID-19. Assay: immunoSEQ multiplex PCR; the TCRdb copy retains only in-frame clones and omits some. The data contain 400,000 to 450,000 clones, about nine tenths of them singletons. Sequencing used peripheral blood. Receptors were obtained from a woman aged 50 to 60 with COVID-19, enrolled during active disease.

CDR3 in DNA: TGTGCCAGCGATTTAACGGGGTTCGGCTACACCTTC. Encoded protein: CASDLTGFGYTF. The chain joins TRBV2 to TRBJ1-2; no reliable D call. V was shortened by 8 bases and J by 8 bases, with 15 bases between the two germline ends. Per germline, CDR1 SNHLY and CDR2 FYNNEI. The CDR3 is made up of 12 amino acids. Variable domain in full (rest from reference TRBV2 and TRBJ1-2): EPEVTQTPSHQVTQMGQEVILRCVPISNHLYFYWYRQILGQKVEFLVSFYNNEISEKSEIFDDQFSVERPDGSNFTLKIRSTKLEDSAMYFCASDLTGFGYTFGSGTRLTVV.

J is TRBJ2-3 and V is TRBV5-1; TRBD2 agrees at 8 bases. V gave up 1 base and J gave up 6 bases; unmatched junction bases: 10. The CDR3 consists of 16 residues. Germline V CDR1 and CDR2: SGHRS, YFSETQ. CDR3 sequence reads: CASSLTVSGAGDTQYF. The CDR3 DNA sequence: TGCGCCAGCAGCTTGACCGTTAGCGGGGCGGGGGATACGCAGTATTTT.

This chain uses TRBV5-1 with TRBJ2-7; TRBD2 agrees at 10 bases. V trimming: 3 bases; J trimming: 5 bases; junction bases outside the gene matches: 8. Per the germline V gene, CDR1 is SGHRS and CDR2 is YFSETQ. The CDR3 runs 15 residues. As DNA, the CDR3 is TGCGCCAGCAGCTCCCTAGCGGGGGAGTCCCACGAGCAGTACTTC. Translation gives CASSSLAGESHEQYF. Variable domain in full (rest from reference TRBV5-1 and TRBJ2-7): KAGVTQTPRYLIKTRGQQVTLSCSPISGHRSVSWYQQTPGQGLQFLFEYFSETQRNKGNFPGRFSGRQFSNSRSEMNVSTLELGDSALYLCASSSLAGESHEQYFGPGTRLTVT.

This rearrangement joins TRBV5-1 to TRBJ1-6; weak D call: TRBD1 (5 bases). The CDR3 loop spans 14 amino acids. The germline V gene has CDR1 SGHRS and CDR2 YFSETQ. Trimming took 4 bases from V and 6 from J, leaving 11 bases between them. CDR3 loop: CASSPRQINSPLHF. CDR3 bases: TGCGCCAGCAGCCCCCGACAGATTAATTCACCCCTCCACTTT.

The chain carries TRBV19 and TRBJ1-2; D is ambiguous. This CDR3 comprises 11 residues. The V gene lost 8 bases and the J gene lost 4 bases, with 8 bases spanning the gap. Germline V lookup: CDR1 LNHDA, CDR2 SQIVND (reference sequence). The CDR3 DNA follows: TGTGCCAGTCACTCCCCCTATGGCTACACCTTC. Translation: CASHSPYGYTF.

The CDR3 DNA reads as TGTGCCAGTGAAGAGGGGGTGGGAGACACTGAAGCTTTCTTT. Translation: CASEEGVGDTEAFF. The chain combines TRBV19 with TRBJ1-1, with a tentative D call TRBD1 (6 bases). This CDR3 has 14 residues. V dropped 8 bases and J dropped 3 bases, with 16 bases sitting between them. CDR1 and CDR2 from the germline V gene are LNHDA and SQIVND (reference sequence).

The chain carries TRBV7-9 and TRBJ1-2; TRBD1 matches 7 bases. CDR1 SEHNR and CDR2 FQNEAQ come from the germline V gene (reference sequence). This CDR3 is 14 amino acids long. V shed 4 bases and J 6 bases; nucleotides not matched to a gene: 8. CDR3: CASSSLTGVDGYTF. CDR3 sequence (DNA): TGTGCCAGCAGCTCGTTAACAGGGGTCGATGGCTACACCTTC.

The rearrangement joins TRBV2 to TRBJ2-5; D is perhaps TRBD1 (5 bases). The ends were cut back, 9 bases at V and 5 bases at J, with 10 bases in the middle. The CDR3 contains 11 residues. Germline V gives CDR1 SNHLY, CDR2 FYNNEI. CDR3 loop: CASQGWETQYF. CDR3 bases: TGTGCCAGTCAGGGTTGGGAGACCCAGTACTTC.

V usage is TRBV18 and J usage is TRBJ2-7; TRBD1 agrees at 8 bases. Germline values: CDR1 KGHSH, CDR2 LQKENI. The CDR3 sequence is 14 residues long. J gave up 7 bases and V 3 bases, and 8 bases lay outside the gene matches. CDR3 sequence (DNA): TGTGCCAGCTCACCCAAGGACAGGGCGGGAGAGCAGTACTTC. Translation: CASSPKDRAGEQYF.

The chain has TRBV5-1 and TRBJ1-1; 9 bases are shared with TRBD1. From germline, CDR1 is SGHRS and CDR2 YFSETQ. This CDR3 contains 15 residues. After removal of 4 bases from V and 6 bases from J, the junction contained 10 bases not matched to a gene. In nucleotides, the CDR3 is TGCGCCAGCAGCATTGCCCGGACAGGGGTCTCTGAAGCTTTCTTT. It yields the protein CASSIARTGVSEAFF.

The V call is TRBV27, the J call TRBJ2-7; 13 positions match TRBD2. Germline V lookup: CDR1 MNHEY, CDR2 SMNVEV (reference sequence). J gave up 7 bases and V 6 bases, and 9 bases lay outside the gene matches. The CDR3 has 15 residues. The CDR3 here is CASSPTSGGAGEQYF. The CDR3 nucleotides are TGTGCCAGCAGCCCCACTAGCGGGGGGGCCGGAGAGCAGTACTTC.

The chain uses TRBV29-1 and TRBJ1-2, with TRBD1 as a possible D gene (5 bases). CDR1 is SQVTM, CDR2 ANQGSEA, per germline. The V end lost 6 bases, the J end lost 4 bases, and 27 bases lay between the germline ends. The CDR3 totals 17 residues. The DNA of the CDR3 is TGCAGCGTGGATGGGGGGTCAGGGACCTTTGCGGGCTATGGCTACACCTTC. This sequence encodes CSVDGGSGTFAGYGYTF.

CDR3 nucleotide sequence: TGTGCCTGGAGTTTCCCGGACTCTAGGTACAGGACCCAGTACTTC. Translating it yields CAWSFPDSRYRTQYF. V is TRBV30 and J is TRBJ2-5; perhaps TRBD2 as D (5 bases). The CDR3 covers 15 residues. V lost 2 bases, J lost 7 bases, and 20 bases lay in between. The germline V gene has CDR1 GTSNPN and CDR2 SVGIG (reference sequence).

This clone was found a few times. J is TRBJ1-6 and V is TRBV10-3; 10 positions match TRBD1. The CDR3 is 15 amino acids. CDR1 is ENHRY and CDR2 is SYGVKD in the germline V gene. J gave up 10 bases and V 3 bases, and 6 bases lay outside the gene matches. In DNA, the CDR3 is TGTGCCATCAGTGATCCGAGGACAGGGGGGTCACCCCTCCACTTT. It yields the protein CAISDPRTGGSPLHF.

For this clone: The same CDR3 also results from other DNA sequences found in this sample. The genes are TRBV6-5 and TRBJ1-1; D is unclear. V lost 4 bases, J lost 1 base, and 10 bases lay in between. CDR3 length equals 14 residues. The germline CDR1 and CDR2 sequences are MNHEY and SVGAGI. Here the CDR3 DNA reads TGTGCCAGCAGTTCAGTTGGCGGGAACACTGAAGCTTTCTTT. Translating it yields CASSSVGGNTEAFF.

This clone is a singleton in its sample. The V call is TRBV24-1, the J call TRBJ2-1, with D possibly TRBD1 on 6 matching bases. Per germline, CDR1 KGHDR and CDR2 SFDVKD. This CDR3 comprises 14 residues. The V end lost 8 bases, the J end lost 5 bases, and 15 bases lay between the germline ends. The DNA for the CDR3 is TGTGCCACCACCCCGGACAGTTCAAACAATGAGCAGTTCTTC. Translation gives CATTPDSSNNEQFF.

This chain joins TRBV19 and TRBJ2-7, with 10 bases matching TRBD1. CDR3 length: 16 amino acids. The junction had 8 bases not matched to a gene; V was cut back by 3 bases and J by 3 bases. Germline values: CDR1 LNHDA, CDR2 SQIVND (reference sequence). CDR3 bases: TGTGCCAGTAGTATGCTAGGACAGGGGGAAATCTACGAGCAGTACTTC. The encoded protein is CASSMLGQGEIYEQYF.